The 15 T cell receptor beta chains in this list originate from one sample, sequenced in a study of CXCR3-negative and CXCR3-positive naive CD8 T cells. UMI-labeled 5' RACE TRB cDNA libraries were prepared from the cells. TCRdb reprocessed the 5' RACE reads and keeps a single row for each CDR3 protein, giving no DNA. The repertoire table contains 100,000 to 150,000 distinct CDR3 sequences. The material sequenced was naive CXCR3- CD8+ T cells from blood. Sample subset: CD45RO-CCR7+CD27+CD95- naive CD8+ T cells lacking CXCR3 (TNR3-). The receptors shown here come from a human donor in good health. Some clones in this sample may be carry-over from other donors' samples.

The genes are TRBV20-1 and TRBJ2-7; TCRdb calls TRBD2, which cannot be checked without DNA. The CDR3 extends over 14 amino acids. Germline lookup yields CDR1 DFQATT and CDR2 SNEGSKA (reference sequence). The CDR3 loop is CSASLGLAGGEQYF.

The CDR3 sequence is CASSPSAGLMIDNTGELFF. The chain employs TRBV5-1 and TRBJ2-2; TCRdb calls TRBD1, which cannot be checked without DNA. Looked up from germline, CDR1 is SGHRS and CDR2 is YFSETQ. The CDR3 is 19 amino acids.

The chain's CDR3 is CASSYSGQDHSYEQYF. This sequence joins TRBV6-2 or TRBV6-3 and TRBJ2-7; TCRdb designates TRBD1, a call that cannot be tested without DNA. The CDR3 is 16 amino acids. Germline V CDR1 and CDR2: MNHEY, SVGEGT.

The rearrangement joins TRBV4-3 to TRBJ2-7; TCRdb designates TRBD1, a call that cannot be tested without DNA. This CDR3 spans 15 amino acids. From germline, CDR1 is LGHNA and CDR2 YSLEER. The CDR3 region is CASSQGYRGAYEQYF.

This chain links TRBV29-1 with TRBJ1-1. This CDR3 spans 13 amino acids. Germline-derived CDR1 and CDR2 are SQVTM and ANQGSEA. CDR3 sequence: CSVEGVTATEAFF.

The V call is TRBV29-1, the J call TRBJ2-7; checking the TCRdb D call of TRBD2 is not possible without DNA. The CDR3 length is 13 residues. From germline, CDR1 is SQVTM and CDR2 ANQGSEA. The chain's CDR3 is CSVVLGPNYEQYF.

The genes are TRBV5-1 and TRBJ2-5; the D gene TCRdb calls, TRBD1, cannot be checked with no DNA. This CDR3 is 16 amino acids long. Germline CDR1 reads SGHRS; CDR2 reads YFSETQ. CDR3 loop: CASSLDGQGLGETQYF.

The rearrangement links TRBV5-1 to TRBJ2-2; TCRdb outputs TRBD2, but without DNA this stays unchecked. Germline values: CDR1 SGHRS, CDR2 YFSETQ. The CDR3 runs 16 residues. The CDR3 loop reads CASSLGPSGDTGELFF.

The chain couples TRBV29-1 to TRBJ1-2; absent DNA, TCRdb's TRBD1 call cannot be checked. Per germline, CDR1 SQVTM and CDR2 ANQGSEA. This CDR3 contains 14 residues. CDR3 region: CSVEEDRVFYGYTF. Based on the CDR3 plus reference TRBV29-1 and TRBJ1-2, the full variable domain is SAVISQKPSRDICQRGTSLTIQCQVDSQVTMMFWYRQQPGQSLTLIATANQGSEATYESGFVIDKFPISRPNLTFSTLTVSNMSPEDSSIYLCSVEEDRVFYGYTFGSGTRLTVV.

The chain couples TRBV29-1 to TRBJ2-7; TCRdb selects TRBD2, and the lack of DNA leaves this call unchecked. The CDR3 spans 15 residues. Germline CDR1 reads SQVTM; CDR2 reads ANQGSEA. The CDR3 reads CSVEEGSGRGSEQYF.

V is TRBV28 and J is TRBJ2-7; the TCRdb D gene call, TRBD1, has no DNA to confirm it. The CDR3 sequence is 16 residues long. The V gene's germline CDR1 is MDHEN and CDR2 SYDVKM. CDR3 region: CASSPRDRGLGSEQYF.

The chain carries TRBV7-9 and TRBJ2-7; TCRdb returns TRBD1, unconfirmable since there is no DNA. The CDR3 extends over 15 amino acids. CDR1 is SEHNR, CDR2 FQNEAQ, per germline (reference sequence). Here the CDR3 reads CASSSGTGNYYEQYF.

This rearrangement joins TRBV18 to TRBJ2-7; the D gene TCRdb calls, TRBD1, cannot be checked with no DNA. CDR1 and CDR2 from the germline V gene are KGHSH and LQKENI. The CDR3 is made up of 15 amino acids. The CDR3 loop reads CASSSPPGKDYEQYF.

The chain uses TRBV28 and TRBJ1-6; checking the TCRdb D call of TRBD1 is not possible without DNA. CDR1 and CDR2 from the germline V gene are MDHEN and SYDVKM. This CDR3 is built from 15 residues. CDR3 in amino acids: CASSYSLRENSPLHF.

The rearrangement links TRBV6-2 or TRBV6-3 to TRBJ2-7. The germline gives CDR1 MNHEY, CDR2 SVGEGT. The CDR3 consists of 15 residues. The CDR3 protein is CASSLEQTNSYEQYF.